The 20 T cell receptor beta chains given below trace back to one sample, sequenced in a study of T cell repertoires in cytomegalovirus infection. TCRdb processed the reads anew with MiXCR; each CDR3 protein has one entry. The repertoire includes some 450,000 distinct CDR3 sequences, 30% to 40% of them detected once, and approximately 13% sits in the top ten. Sequencing used PBMCs. The receptor set was obtained from a human donor in good health (CMV status not recorded). Some clones in this sample may be carry-over from other donors' samples.

This chain connects TRBV6-2 or TRBV6-3 to TRBJ2-3, with 12 bases aligning to TRBD2. The CDR3 length is 19 residues. Germline CDR1 is MNHEY and CDR2 is SVGEGT. V gave up 5 bases and J gave up 0 bases; unmatched junction bases: 12. In DNA, the CDR3 is TGTGCCAGCAGTGCCCCCTCACTAGCGGGGGGCCGGAGCACAGATACGCAGTATTTT. This gives the protein CASSAPSLAGGRSTDTQYF.

Only a few counts were recorded for this clonotype. The rearrangement uses TRBV12-3 or TRBV12-4 and TRBJ2-5; D may correspond to TRBD1 or TRBD2 (5 bases each). V gave up 8 bases and J gave up 5 bases, with 15 bases separating them. CDR3 length: 13 amino acids. The CDR3: CASRLGGVETQYF. The CDR3 DNA is TGTGCCAGCCGTCTTGGGGGAGTTGAGACCCAGTACTTC.

A note on this clonotype: A much bigger clone sits one base away, suggesting this may be a read error. The gene calls are TRBV7-6 and TRBJ1-1; D not resolved. CDR3 length: 15 amino acids. Germline lookup yields CDR1 SGHVS and CDR2 FNYEAQ. CDR3 sequence reads: CASSLVTGVNTAAFF. For the CDR3, the DNA is TGTGCCAGCAGCTTAGTAACTGGGGTGAACACTGCAGCTTTCTTT.

This clonotype came up many times. This chain links TRBV7-8 with TRBJ2-7, with D unclear. This CDR3 spans 13 amino acids. Trimming pared 0 bases from V and 2 bases from J, leaving 5 bases between. CDR1 and CDR2 from the germline V gene are SGHVS and FQNEAQ. For the CDR3, the DNA is TGTGCCAGCAGCTTAGCGGTAACCTACGAGCAGTACTTC. Its protein product is CASSLAVTYEQYF.

This clonotype was recorded at least ten times. The chain carries TRBV7-2 and TRBJ1-1; the D gene is possibly TRBD1 (5 bases). V lost 3 bases to trimming and J lost 4 bases, with 12 bases between them. Germline CDR1 and CDR2: SGHTA and FQGNSA. The length of the CDR3 is 14 residues. CDR3 DNA: TGTGCCAGCAGCTTCCAGGGTAGTGCCACTGAAGCTTTCTTT. Translating it yields CASSFQGSATEAFF.

The V call is TRBV19, the J call TRBJ2-5, with D perhaps TRBD1 (6 bases). The germline gives CDR1 LNHDA, CDR2 SQIVND (reference sequence). V lost 5 bases and J lost 4, with 17 bases in between. The CDR3 is made up of 15 amino acids. The CDR3 DNA reads TGTGCCAGTAGTGTCCCCGGGACACCCCCAGAGACCCAGTACTTC. It codes for CASSVPGTPPETQYF.

As for this clonotype: Being one base from a much bigger clone, this may be a read error. Since the CDR3 does not end with the conserved phenylalanine or tryptophan, this likely comes from a read error. The chain is built from TRBV7-3 and TRBJ2-5, with D uncertain. V lost 5 bases, J lost 3 bases, and 19 bases lay in between. Germline V lookup: CDR1 SGHTA, CDR2 FQGTGA. The CDR3 length is 16 residues. In DNA form, the CDR3 reads TGTGCCAGCAGCCAATCCCCGGCAGCCGTGAAAGAGACCCAGTACTGC. Its protein product is CASSQSPAAVKETQYC.

In its sample, this clonotype was seen a few times. This chain joins TRBV12-3 or TRBV12-4 and TRBJ1-2; 10 bases are shared with TRBD1. This CDR3 spans 15 amino acids. Trimming at V came to 2 bases and at J to 8 bases, leaving 8 bases not matched to a gene. The CDR3 region is CASSLPGTGVPGYTF. The CDR3 region has the DNA TGTGCCAGCAGTTTACCCGGGACAGGGGTACCGGGCTACACCTTC.

The chain joins TRBV7-8 to TRBJ2-7; D is undetermined. V shed 2 bases and J shed 7 bases, with 15 bases lying between them. The CDR3 is 14 residues long. CDR1 is SGHVS and CDR2 is FQNEAQ in the germline V gene. The CDR3 nucleotides read TGTGCCAGCAGCTTATCTCCGGGCAACTGGGAGCAGTACTTC. Its translation is CASSLSPGNWEQYF.

The sample holds many counts of this clonotype. The rearrangement uses TRBV6-1 and TRBJ2-1; 8 bases match TRBD2. V was pared by 10 bases and J by 9 bases, with 14 bases of the junction left unmatched. The CDR3 has 14 amino acids. The germline CDR1 and CDR2 sequences are MNHNS and SASEGT. The CDR3 here is CATFPDFRGGEQFF. CDR3 in DNA: TGTGCCACCTTCCCGGACTTCCGGGGGGGTGAGCAGTTCTTC.

This clonotype has ten or more counts. The rearrangement links TRBV7-2 to TRBJ1-2; D unresolved. Germline CDR1 SGHTA, CDR2 FQGNSA. Trimming shortened V by 2 bases and J by 4 bases, and 11 bases separated the two germline ends. CDR3 length equals 14 residues. CDR3 sequence reads: CASSLREQAYGYTF. The CDR3 DNA reads TGTGCCAGCAGCTTACGGGAGCAAGCCTATGGCTACACCTTC.

V and J are TRBV28 and TRBJ2-7; D unclear. Germline V gene lookup returns CDR1 MDHEN and CDR2 SYDVKM. V lost 7 bases and J 5 bases, leaving 30 bases between the germline ends. This CDR3 has 18 amino acids. Written as DNA, the CDR3 is TGTGCCAGCACCCTGGGGATACCTCAGTCCGACTTTGGGCACGAGCAGTACTTC. Protein sequence: CASTLGIPQSDFGHEQYF.

This clonotype was observed a handful of times. This chain uses TRBV23-1 with TRBJ1-5, with TRBD1 matching over 9 bases. TRBV23-1 is designated an ORF whose function remains uncertain. The CDR3 runs 18 residues. V lost 6 bases, J lost 0 bases, and 12 bases stayed unmatched. The CDR3 reads CASRPEQGAENSNQPQHF. The CDR3 nucleotides read TGCGCCAGCAGACCCGAACAGGGGGCTGAGAATAGCAATCAGCCCCAGCATTTT.

This clonotype was seen a handful of times. The chain couples TRBV12-3 or TRBV12-4 to TRBJ1-2, with 7 positions matching TRBD1. This CDR3 contains 16 residues. J was trimmed by 6 bases and V by 5 bases; bases with no gene match: 15. The CDR3 is CASSPTRDRAVDGYTF. The CDR3, as DNA: TGTGCCAGCAGTCCTACTCGTGACAGGGCAGTTGATGGCTACACCTTC.

V and J are TRBV6-1 and TRBJ1-1; D remains ambiguous. CDR1 is MNHNS and CDR2 is SASEGT in the germline V gene. V was clipped by 4 bases and J by 1 base, with 7 bases between them. This CDR3 is 13 amino acids long. CDR3 residues: CASSASANTEAFF. CDR3 nucleotides: TGTGCCAGCAGTGCTTCGGCGAACACTGAAGCTTTCTTT.

The CDR3 DNA reads as TGCGCCAGCAGTGAGGTAGCGGGGGGGCGAGTGGCCTACAATGAGCAGTTCTTC. Its translation: CASSEVAGGRVAYNEQFF. The chain joins TRBV10-2 to TRBJ2-1, with 11 nucleotides matching TRBD2. The CDR3 totals 18 residues. Germline V gives CDR1 WSHSY, CDR2 SAAADI. V dropped 2 bases and J dropped 2; count of bases not matched to a gene: 8.

This clonotype was observed many times. The V and J genes are TRBV7-2 and TRBJ2-1; D remains unclear. CDR3 size: 13 residues. The V end lost 5 bases, the J end lost 6 bases, and 11 bases lay between the germline ends. Germline V gives CDR1 SGHTA, CDR2 FQGNSA. CDR3 nucleotide sequence: TGTGCCAGCAGCCCCCGTCAACCCAATGAGCAGTTCTTC. Encoded protein: CASSPRQPNEQFF.

The gene calls are TRBV15 and TRBJ2-1; D call uncertain. Germline CDR1 LNHNV, CDR2 YYDKDF (reference sequence). This CDR3 has 15 amino acids. Trimming pared 0 bases from V and 4 bases from J, leaving 10 bases between. The CDR3 bases are TGTGCCACCAGCAGAGATCGGTTAGAATACAATGAGCAGTTCTTC. Translating gives CATSRDRLEYNEQFF.

This clonotype was detected once. The chain is built from TRBV20-1 and TRBJ2-1; 10 nucleotides line up with TRBD2. In germline, CDR1 is DFQATT, CDR2 SNEGSKA (reference sequence). With 6 bases clipped from V and 10 bases from J, the junction kept 12 bases outside the gene matches. The CDR3 spans 14 residues. The CDR3 loop is CSAANQRGGREQFF. The CDR3 nucleotides are TGCAGTGCCGCGAACCAGCGGGGGGGCCGGGAGCAGTTCTTC.

This clonotype was recorded a few times. The chain joins TRBV5-6 to TRBJ2-3; D ambiguous. CDR3 length: 14 amino acids. Germline CDR1 SGHDT, CDR2 YYEEEE. Trimming removed 5 bases at V and 4 bases at J, with 14 bases between. In DNA, the CDR3 is TGTGCCAGCAGTTTGTGGGGTAGGGCAGATACGCAGTATTTT. Encoded protein: CASSLWGRADTQYF.